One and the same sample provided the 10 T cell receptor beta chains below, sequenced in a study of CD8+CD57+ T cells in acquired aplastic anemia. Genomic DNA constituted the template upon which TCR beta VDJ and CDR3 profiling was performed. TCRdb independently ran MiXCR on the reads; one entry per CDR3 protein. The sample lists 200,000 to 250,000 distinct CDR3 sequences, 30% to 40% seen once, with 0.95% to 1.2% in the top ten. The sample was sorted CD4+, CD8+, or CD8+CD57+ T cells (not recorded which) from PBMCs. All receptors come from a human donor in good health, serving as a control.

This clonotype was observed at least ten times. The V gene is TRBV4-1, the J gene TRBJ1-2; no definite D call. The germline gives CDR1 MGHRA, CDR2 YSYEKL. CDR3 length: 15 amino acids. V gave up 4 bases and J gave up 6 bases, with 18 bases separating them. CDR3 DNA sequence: TGCGCCAGCAGCCCGAGACCCAACAACCCCGATGGCTACACCTTC. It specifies CASSPRPNNPDGYTF.

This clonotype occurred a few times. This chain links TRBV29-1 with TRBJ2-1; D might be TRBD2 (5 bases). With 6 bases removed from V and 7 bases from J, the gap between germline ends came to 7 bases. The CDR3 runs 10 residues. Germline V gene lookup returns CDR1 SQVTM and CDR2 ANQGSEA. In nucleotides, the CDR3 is TGCAGCGTGAGGAGGAATGAGCAGTTCTTC. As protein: CSVRRNEQFF.

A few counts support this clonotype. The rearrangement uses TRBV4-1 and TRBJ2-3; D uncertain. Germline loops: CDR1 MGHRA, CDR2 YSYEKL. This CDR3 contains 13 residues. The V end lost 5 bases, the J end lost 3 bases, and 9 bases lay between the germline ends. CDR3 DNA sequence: TGCGCCAGCAGCACCATCCGGACAGATACGCAGTATTTT. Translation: CASSTIRTDTQYF.

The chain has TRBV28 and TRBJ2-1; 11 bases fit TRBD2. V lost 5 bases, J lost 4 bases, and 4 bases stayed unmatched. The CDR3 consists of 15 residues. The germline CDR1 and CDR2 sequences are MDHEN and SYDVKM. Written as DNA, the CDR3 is TGTGCCAGCAGTCCGGGGACTAGCGGTTACAATGAGCAGTTCTTC. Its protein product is CASSPGTSGYNEQFF.

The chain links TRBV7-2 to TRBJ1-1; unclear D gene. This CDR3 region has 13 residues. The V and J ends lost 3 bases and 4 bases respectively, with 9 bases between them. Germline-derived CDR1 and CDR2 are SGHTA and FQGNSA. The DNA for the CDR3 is TGTGCCAGCAGCTTGCATAGGAGCACTGAAGCTTTCTTT. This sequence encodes CASSLHRSTEAFF.

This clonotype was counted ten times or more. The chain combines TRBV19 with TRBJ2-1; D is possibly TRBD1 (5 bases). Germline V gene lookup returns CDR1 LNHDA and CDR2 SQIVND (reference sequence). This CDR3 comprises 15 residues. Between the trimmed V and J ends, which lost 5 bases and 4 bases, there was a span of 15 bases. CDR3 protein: CASSPPKGYYNEQFF. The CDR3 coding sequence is TGTGCCAGTAGTCCTCCGAAGGGGTATTACAATGAGCAGTTCTTC.

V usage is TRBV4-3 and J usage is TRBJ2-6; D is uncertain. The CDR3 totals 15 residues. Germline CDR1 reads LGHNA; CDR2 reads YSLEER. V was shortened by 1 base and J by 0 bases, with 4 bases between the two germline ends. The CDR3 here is CASSQGTSGANVLTF. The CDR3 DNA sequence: TGCGCCAGCAGCCAAGGGACCTCTGGGGCCAACGTCCTGACTTTC.

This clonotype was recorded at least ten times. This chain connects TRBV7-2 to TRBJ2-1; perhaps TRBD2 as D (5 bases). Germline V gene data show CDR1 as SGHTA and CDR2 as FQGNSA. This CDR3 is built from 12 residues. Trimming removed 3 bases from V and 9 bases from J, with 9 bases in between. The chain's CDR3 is CASSFREGEQFF. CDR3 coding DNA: TGTGCCAGCAGCTTCCGTGAGGGTGAGCAGTTCTTC.

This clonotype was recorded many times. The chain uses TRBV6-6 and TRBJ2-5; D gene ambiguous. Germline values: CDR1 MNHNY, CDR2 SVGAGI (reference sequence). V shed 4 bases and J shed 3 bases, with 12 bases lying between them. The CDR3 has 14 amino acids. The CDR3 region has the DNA TGTGCCAGCAGTTTGGGTGGCGTAAAAGAGACCCAGTACTTC. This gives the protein CASSLGGVKETQYF.

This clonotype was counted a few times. The CDR3 nucleotides are TGCGCCAGCAGCCCGGGGGGGGACAATGAGCAGTTCTTC. Its protein is CASSPGGDNEQFF. The chain has TRBV5-1 and TRBJ2-1; 8 bases map to TRBD2. Germline lookup yields CDR1 SGHRS and CDR2 YFSETQ. The CDR3 sequence is 13 residues long. The J segment lost 5 bases and the V segment lost 4 bases, leaving 2 bases of the junction unmatched.